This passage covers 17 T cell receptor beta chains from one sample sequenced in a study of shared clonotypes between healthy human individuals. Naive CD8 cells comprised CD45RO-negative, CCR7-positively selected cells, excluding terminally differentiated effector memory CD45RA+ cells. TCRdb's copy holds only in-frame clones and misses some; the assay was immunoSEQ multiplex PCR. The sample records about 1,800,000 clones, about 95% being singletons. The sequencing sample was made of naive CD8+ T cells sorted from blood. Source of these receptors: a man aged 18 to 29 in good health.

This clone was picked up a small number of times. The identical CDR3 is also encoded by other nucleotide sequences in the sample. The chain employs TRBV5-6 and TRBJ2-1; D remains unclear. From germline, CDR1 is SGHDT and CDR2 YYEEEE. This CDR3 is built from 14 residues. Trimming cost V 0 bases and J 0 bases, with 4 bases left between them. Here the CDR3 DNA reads TGTGCCAGCAGCTTGGGGAGCTCCTACAATGAGCAGTTCTTC. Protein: CASSLGSSYNEQFF.

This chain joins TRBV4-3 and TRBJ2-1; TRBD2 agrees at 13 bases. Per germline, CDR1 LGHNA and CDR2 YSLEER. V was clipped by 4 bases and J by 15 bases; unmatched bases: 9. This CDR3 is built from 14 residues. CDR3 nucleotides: TGCGCCAGCAGCCCTGGACTAGCGGGGGCTGCTCTGTTCTTC. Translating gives CASSPGLAGAALFF.

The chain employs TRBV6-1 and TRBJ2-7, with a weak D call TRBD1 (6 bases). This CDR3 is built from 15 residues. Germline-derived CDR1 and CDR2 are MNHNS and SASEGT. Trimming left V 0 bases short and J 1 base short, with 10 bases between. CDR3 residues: CASSEAPGQSYEQYF. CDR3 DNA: TGTGCCAGCAGTGAAGCTCCCGGACAGTCCTACGAGCAGTACTTC.

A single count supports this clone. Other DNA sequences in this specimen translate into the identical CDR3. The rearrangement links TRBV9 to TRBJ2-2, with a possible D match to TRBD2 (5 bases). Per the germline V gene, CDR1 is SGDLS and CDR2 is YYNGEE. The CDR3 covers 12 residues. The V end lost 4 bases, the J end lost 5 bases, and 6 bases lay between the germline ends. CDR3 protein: CASSPGTGELFF. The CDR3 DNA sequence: TGTGCCAGCAGCCCGGGAACCGGGGAGCTGTTTTTT.

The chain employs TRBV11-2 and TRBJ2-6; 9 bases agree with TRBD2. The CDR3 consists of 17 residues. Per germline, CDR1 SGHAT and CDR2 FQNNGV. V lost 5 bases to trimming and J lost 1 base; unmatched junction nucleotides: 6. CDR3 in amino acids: CASSPTSGLSGANVLTF. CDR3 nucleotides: TGTGCCAGCAGCCCAACTAGCGGGTTATCTGGGGCCAACGTCCTGACTTTC.

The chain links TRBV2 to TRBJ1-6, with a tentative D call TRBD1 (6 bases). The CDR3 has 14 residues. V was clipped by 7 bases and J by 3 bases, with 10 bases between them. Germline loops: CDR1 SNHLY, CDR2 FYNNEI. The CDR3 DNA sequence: TGTGCCAGCACATCGGGACACTATAATTCACCCCTCCACTTT. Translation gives CASTSGHYNSPLHF. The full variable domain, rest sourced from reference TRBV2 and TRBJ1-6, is EPEVTQTPSHQVTQMGQEVILRCVPISNHLYFYWYRQILGQKVEFLVSFYNNEISEKSEIFDDQFSVERPDGSNFTLKIRSTKLEDSAMYFCASTSGHYNSPLHFGNGTRLTVT.

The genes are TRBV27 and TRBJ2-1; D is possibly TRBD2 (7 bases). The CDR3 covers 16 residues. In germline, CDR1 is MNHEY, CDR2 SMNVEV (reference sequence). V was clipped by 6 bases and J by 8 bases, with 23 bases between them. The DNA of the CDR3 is TGTGCCAGCAGCCTTACTGGAGGGGGGGTATACTATGAGCAGTTCTTC. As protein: CASSLTGGGVYYEQFF.

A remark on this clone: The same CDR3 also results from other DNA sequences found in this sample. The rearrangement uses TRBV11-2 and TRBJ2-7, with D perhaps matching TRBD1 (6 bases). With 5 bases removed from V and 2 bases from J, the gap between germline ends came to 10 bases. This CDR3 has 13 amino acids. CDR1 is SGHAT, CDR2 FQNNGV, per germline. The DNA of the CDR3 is TGTGCCAGCAGCCCGACAGGCACCTACGAGCAGTACTTC. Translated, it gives CASSPTGTYEQYF. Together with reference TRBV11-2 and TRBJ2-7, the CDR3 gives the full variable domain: EAGVAQSPRYKIIEKRQSVAFWCNPISGHATLYWYQQILGQGPKLLIQFQNNGVVDDSQLPKDRFSAERLKGVDSTLKIQPAKLEDSAVYLCASSPTGTYEQYFGPGTRLTVT.

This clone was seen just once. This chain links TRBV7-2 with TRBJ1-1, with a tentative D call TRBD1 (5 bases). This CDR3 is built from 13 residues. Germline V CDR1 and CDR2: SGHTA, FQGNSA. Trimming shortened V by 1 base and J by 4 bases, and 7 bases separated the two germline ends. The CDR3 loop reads CASSLGGPTEAFF. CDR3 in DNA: TGTGCCAGCAGCTTAGGGGGACCCACTGAAGCTTTCTTT.

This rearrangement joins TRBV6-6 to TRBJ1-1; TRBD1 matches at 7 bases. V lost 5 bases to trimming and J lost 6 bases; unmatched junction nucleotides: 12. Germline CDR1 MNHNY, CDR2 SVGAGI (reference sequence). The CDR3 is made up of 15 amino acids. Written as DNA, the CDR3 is TGTGCCAGCAGTCCCTGGGAGGGGGCGGGCGCTGAAGCTTTCTTT. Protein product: CASSPWEGAGAEAFF.

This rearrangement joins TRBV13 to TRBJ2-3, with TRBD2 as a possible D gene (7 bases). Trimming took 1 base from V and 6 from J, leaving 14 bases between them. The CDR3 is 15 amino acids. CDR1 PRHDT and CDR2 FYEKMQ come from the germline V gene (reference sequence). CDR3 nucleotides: TGTGCCAGCAGCTTAGATGGGGGGGCCTCGGATACGCAGTATTTT. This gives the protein CASSLDGGASDTQYF. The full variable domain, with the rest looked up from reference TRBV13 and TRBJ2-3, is AAGVIQSPRHLIKEKRETATLKCYPIPRHDTVYWYQQGPGQDPQFLISFYEKMQSDKGSIPDRFSAQQFSDYHSELNMSSLELGDSALYFCASSLDGGASDTQYFGPGTRLTVL.

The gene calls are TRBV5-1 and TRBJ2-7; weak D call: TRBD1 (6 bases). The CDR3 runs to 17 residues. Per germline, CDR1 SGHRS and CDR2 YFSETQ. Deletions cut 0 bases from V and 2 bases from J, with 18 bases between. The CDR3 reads CASSLGRGLRGPYEQYF. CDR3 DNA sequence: TGCGCCAGCAGCTTGGGCAGGGGCCTACGAGGCCCCTACGAGCAGTACTTC.

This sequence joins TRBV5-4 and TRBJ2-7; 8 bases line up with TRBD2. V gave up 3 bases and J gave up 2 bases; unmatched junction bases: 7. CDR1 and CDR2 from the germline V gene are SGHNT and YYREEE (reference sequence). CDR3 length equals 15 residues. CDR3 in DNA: TGTGCCAGCAGCTCGGAGGGCGGGGGGCCCTACGAGCAGTACTTC. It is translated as CASSSEGGGPYEQYF.

The CDR3 sequence: CASSYDTAGNNEQFF. The CDR3 nucleotides are TGTGCCAGCAGTTACGACACGGCCGGCAACAATGAGCAGTTCTTC. This sequence joins TRBV6-6 and TRBJ2-1, with D unclear. Trimming removed 2 bases from V and 5 bases from J, with 13 bases in between. CDR1 and CDR2 (germline): MNHNY, SVGAGI (reference sequence). The CDR3 has 15 residues.

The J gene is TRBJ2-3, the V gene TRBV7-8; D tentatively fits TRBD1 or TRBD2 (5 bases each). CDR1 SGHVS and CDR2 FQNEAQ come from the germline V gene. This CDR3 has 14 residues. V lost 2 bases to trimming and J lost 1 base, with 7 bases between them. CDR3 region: CASSLRDGTDTQYF. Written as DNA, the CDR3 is TGTGCCAGCAGCTTAAGGGACGGCACAGATACGCAGTATTTT.

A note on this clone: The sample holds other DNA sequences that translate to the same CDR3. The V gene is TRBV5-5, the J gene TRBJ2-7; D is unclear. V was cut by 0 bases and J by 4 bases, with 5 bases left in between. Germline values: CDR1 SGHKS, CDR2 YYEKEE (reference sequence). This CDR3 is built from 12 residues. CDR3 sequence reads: CASSLVGYEQYF. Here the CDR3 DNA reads TGTGCCAGCAGCTTGGTGGGGTACGAGCAGTACTTC.

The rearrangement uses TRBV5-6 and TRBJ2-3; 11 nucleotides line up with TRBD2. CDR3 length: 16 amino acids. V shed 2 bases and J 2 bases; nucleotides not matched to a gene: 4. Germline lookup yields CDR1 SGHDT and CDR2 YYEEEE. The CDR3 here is CASSFAGLADTDTQYF. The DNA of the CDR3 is TGTGCCAGCAGCTTCGCGGGACTAGCGGACACAGATACGCAGTATTTT.